These 27 T cell receptor beta chains came from one sample sequenced in a study of beta chain features in type 1 diabetes. Expressed TCRB transcripts got sequenced, as all isolated RNA was reverse transcribed. Here immunoSEQ multiplex PCR was the method, and the copy in TCRdb shows in-frame clones only, minus some. The sample holds 390,000 or so clones, roughly 14% seen once. Material for sequencing was naive CD4+ T cells from blood. These receptors were taken from a man aged 30 to 45 in good health.

In this sample, this clone turned up a few times. The chain uses TRBV9 and TRBJ1-2; 7 bases agree with TRBD1. CDR1 and CDR2 from the germline V gene are SGDLS and YYNGEE. The CDR3 runs 14 residues. Trimming at V came to 0 bases and at J to 6 bases, leaving 5 bases not matched to a gene. CDR3 coding DNA: TGTGCCAGCAGCGTAGAAAGGACAGGTGATGGCTACACCTTC. It specifies CASSVERTGDGYTF.

This clone has more than one count but fewer than ten. The CDR3 nucleotides are TGTGCCAGCTGCGAGGACGGACCAAATCAGCCCCAGCATTTT. Its protein product is CASCEDGPNQPQHF. The genes are TRBV18 and TRBJ1-5, with D unclear. Trimming shortened V by 7 bases and J by 4 bases, and 14 bases separated the two germline ends. This CDR3 is built from 14 residues. Germline CDR1 is KGHSH and CDR2 is LQKENI.

This clone appeared a few times. This chain connects TRBV30 to TRBJ2-1; D is perhaps TRBD2 (5 bases). CDR3 length: 17 residues. From germline, CDR1 is GTSNPN and CDR2 SVGIG (reference sequence). Trimming removed 4 bases at V and 4 bases at J, with 23 bases between. The CDR3 region is CAWILAVTSHGYNEQFF. The CDR3 coding sequence is TGTGCCTGGATTCTAGCCGTCACGTCCCATGGATACAATGAGCAGTTCTTC. Based on the CDR3 plus reference TRBV30 and TRBJ2-1, the full variable domain is SQTIHQWPATLVQPVGSPLSLECTVEGTSNPNLYWYRQAAGRGLQLLFYSVGIGQISSEVPQNLSASRPQDRQFILSSKKLLLSDSGFYLCAWILAVTSHGYNEQFFGPGTRLTVL.

A note on this clone: The DNA is omitted, as the CDR3 cannot be located on it reliably, and the CDR3 follows TCRdb's listing. The chain combines TRBV7-6 with TRBJ1-3. The CDR3 length is 16 residues, termini included. Per germline, CDR1 SGHVS and CDR2 FNYEAQ. CDR3 protein: CASSLIFGPGGNTIYF.

This clone was seen a handful of times. The chain joins TRBV5-6 to TRBJ2-1; no reliable D call. The ends were cut back, 0 bases at V and 10 bases at J, with 8 bases in the middle. The length of the CDR3 is 12 residues. Germline loops: CDR1 SGHDT, CDR2 YYEEEE. DNA for the CDR3: TGTGCCAGCAGCTTGGCTAGAACCGAGCAGTTCTTC. As protein: CASSLARTEQFF.

The chain uses TRBV9 and TRBJ2-3; no reliable D call. V was pared by 5 bases and J by 0 bases, with 7 bases between. Germline V CDR1 and CDR2: SGDLS, YYNGEE. This CDR3 comprises 13 residues. The CDR3 region is CASSVLSTDTQYF. CDR3 DNA sequence: TGTGCCAGCAGTGTACTTAGCACAGATACGCAGTATTTT.

The sample holds a few counts of this clone. V is TRBV7-9 and J is TRBJ1-1; a weak D match, TRBD1 (6 bases). The CDR3 is made up of 15 amino acids. The V gene's germline CDR1 is SEHNR and CDR2 FQNEAQ (reference sequence). The V gene lost 5 bases and the J gene lost 4 bases, with 17 bases spanning the gap. CDR3 residues: CASSEQGRGSTEAFF. Written as DNA, the CDR3 is TGTGCCAGCAGCGAACAGGGACGAGGAAGCACTGAAGCTTTCTTT.

The rearrangement uses TRBV7-9 and TRBJ2-3; 11 nucleotides line up with TRBD2. With 5 bases clipped from V and 3 bases from J, the junction kept 7 bases outside the gene matches. From germline, CDR1 is SEHNR and CDR2 FQNEAQ (reference sequence). CDR3 size: 16 residues. The chain's CDR3 is CASSVIAGGPTDTQYF. CDR3 DNA: TGTGCCAGCAGCGTTATAGCGGGAGGGCCGACAGATACGCAGTATTTT.

This clone was found a few times. The chain couples TRBV25-1 to TRBJ2-5, with D perhaps TRBD1 (6 bases). The germline CDR1 and CDR2 sequences are MGHDK and SYGVNS. CDR3 size: 17 residues. Trimming pared 1 base from V and 4 bases from J, leaving 19 bases between. The CDR3 is CASSESLGAIRRETQYF. The CDR3 region has the DNA TGTGCCAGCAGTGAATCTTTGGGGGCTATAAGGAGAGAGACCCAGTACTTC.

The gene calls are TRBV6-1 and TRBJ1-4; D not resolved. The germline gives CDR1 MNHNS, CDR2 SASEGT. Trimming left V 2 bases short and J 11 bases short, with 15 bases between. This CDR3 has 14 amino acids. The CDR3 DNA is TGTGCCAGCAGTGAACCCCAACTCCTCGGGAAACTGTTTTTT. Amino acid sequence: CASSEPQLLGKLFF.

A note on this clone: Additional DNA sequences in this sample encode the identical CDR3. The CDR3 sequence: CASSLAGDQPQHF. CDR3 DNA: TGCGCCAGCAGCTTGGCAGGGGATCAGCCCCAGCATTTT. The chain carries TRBV5-1 and TRBJ1-5; D is perhaps TRBD1 (6 bases). The CDR3 extends over 13 amino acids. Trimming took off 0 bases at V and 5 bases at J, with 6 bases between the two ends. From germline, CDR1 is SGHRS and CDR2 YFSETQ.

The chain employs TRBV7-2 and TRBJ2-3; 11 bases match TRBD2. Germline V gene sequence: CDR1 SGHTA, CDR2 FQGNSA. The CDR3 runs 18 residues. Germline trimming cut 5 bases from V and 1 base from J; bases unmatched to any gene: 11. The CDR3 sequence is CASSLGPSGLAGTDTQYF. The CDR3, as DNA: TGTGCCAGCAGCCTGGGTCCTTCGGGACTAGCGGGCACAGATACGCAGTATTTT.

The V call is TRBV6-5, the J call TRBJ2-7, with D hard to call. Germline CDR1 MNHEY, CDR2 SVGAGI. V lost 0 bases, J lost 6 bases, and 9 bases lay in between. CDR3 length equals 13 residues. CDR3 bases: TGTGCCAGCAGTTACTCCGGCCGAGGCGAGCAGTACGTC. Its protein is CASSYSGRGEQYV.

The rearrangement joins TRBV7-2 to TRBJ2-3; 7 nucleotides align to TRBD2. J gave up 6 bases and V 6 bases, and 12 bases lay outside the gene matches. CDR1 is SGHTA, CDR2 FQGNSA, per germline. The CDR3 length is 15 residues. CDR3 sequence reads: CASSWMWGGIDTQYF. The CDR3 nucleotides read TGTGCCAGCAGTTGGATGTGGGGGGGTATTGATACGCAGTATTTT.

The V call is TRBV18, the J call TRBJ1-1; the D is unclear. The CDR3 runs 13 residues. Germline V gene lookup returns CDR1 KGHSH and CDR2 LQKENI. The V end lost 2 bases, the J end lost 1 base, and 5 bases lay between the germline ends. The CDR3 here is CASSPYGNTEAFF. DNA for the CDR3: TGTGCCAGCTCACCATACGGGAACACTGAAGCTTTCTTT.

CDR3 amino acids: CASSFWNGFFYNEQFF. The DNA of the CDR3 is TGTGCCAGCAGCTTCTGGAACGGCTTTTTCTACAATGAGCAGTTCTTC. V is TRBV7-9 and J is TRBJ2-1; no reliable D call. The germline gives CDR1 SEHNR, CDR2 FQNEAQ (reference sequence). Trimming took 3 bases from V and 3 from J, leaving 15 bases between them. The CDR3 length is 16 residues.

This clone was detected only a few times. The CDR3 loop reads CASSLMGAGAYNEQFF. Written as DNA, the CDR3 is TGTGCCAGCAGCTTAATGGGAGCGGGGGCCTACAATGAGCAGTTCTTC. The genes are TRBV7-2 and TRBJ2-1; 8 bases fit TRBD2. The CDR3 contains 16 residues. V shed 2 bases, J shed 2 bases, and the junction held 5 bases outside the gene matches. CDR1 and CDR2 from the germline V gene are SGHTA and FQGNSA.

There are a few counts of this clone. The chain carries TRBV4-3 and TRBJ2-1; 9 nucleotides match TRBD2. Trimming at V came to 5 bases and at J to 9 bases, leaving 8 bases not matched to a gene. The CDR3 has 14 amino acids. The germline CDR1 and CDR2 sequences are LGHNA and YSLEER. CDR3 loop: CASSLRGGSLEQFF. The CDR3 DNA is TGCGCCAGCAGCTTGCGGGGGGGATCCCTTGAGCAGTTCTTC.

A few counts support this clone. The rearrangement links TRBV30 to TRBJ2-4; 8 nucleotides line up with TRBD2. The trim removed 2 bases at V and 1 base at J, leaving 7 bases unmatched. This CDR3 has 16 residues. Germline lookup yields CDR1 GTSNPN and CDR2 SVGIG (reference sequence). CDR3 DNA: TGTGCCTGGAGTCGACGGGAGGGCCGCGCCAAAAACATTCAGTACTTC. It specifies CAWSRREGRAKNIQYF. The whole variable domain, filled in from reference TRBV30 and TRBJ2-4, reads SQTIHQWPATLVQPVGSPLSLECTVEGTSNPNLYWYRQAAGRGLQLLFYSVGIGQISSEVPQNLSASRPQDRQFILSSKKLLLSDSGFYLCAWSRREGRAKNIQYFGAGTRLSVL.

A few counts support this clone. The chain has TRBV6-4 and TRBJ2-2; 15 nucleotides line up with TRBD2. CDR3 size: 16 residues. Germline V gene sequence: CDR1 MRHNA, CDR2 SNTAGT. After removal of 6 bases from V and 5 bases from J, the junction contained 4 bases not matched to a gene. CDR3 sequence reads: CASRGLAGGKTGELFF. In DNA form, the CDR3 reads TGTGCCAGCAGAGGACTAGCGGGAGGGAAGACCGGGGAGCTGTTTTTT.

The rearrangement uses TRBV18 and TRBJ2-1; D might be TRBD2 (6 bases). Trimming removed 3 bases from V and 6 bases from J, with 18 bases in between. This CDR3 region has 16 residues. CDR1 KGHSH and CDR2 LQKENI come from the germline V gene. This CDR3 reads CASSPKGVRAGNEQFF. CDR3 in DNA: TGTGCCAGCTCACCGAAAGGGGTAAGAGCGGGCAATGAGCAGTTCTTC.

This clone was seen more than once but under ten times. This sequence joins TRBV7-9 and TRBJ2-7; D is unclear. This CDR3 has 15 residues. With 5 bases removed from V and 3 bases from J, the gap between germline ends came to 17 bases. The germline V gene has CDR1 SEHNR and CDR2 FQNEAQ (reference sequence). CDR3 nucleotide sequence: TGTGCCAGCAGCAGCGCTGGGGTCTCGGGCTACGAGCAGTACTTC. Translated, it gives CASSSAGVSGYEQYF. The whole variable domain, filled in from reference TRBV7-9 and TRBJ2-7, reads DTGVSQNPRHKITKRGQNVTFRCDPISEHNRLYWYRQTLGQGPEFLTYFQNEAQLEKSRLLSDRFSAERPKGSFSTLEIQRTEQGDSAMYLCASSSAGVSGYEQYFGPGTRLTVT.

The CDR3 sequence is CASTLDAGNQPQHF. CDR3 DNA: TGTGCCAGCACCTTGGACGCCGGGAATCAGCCCCAGCATTTT. The J gene is TRBJ1-5, the V gene TRBV7-9; D gene ambiguous. With 7 bases removed from V and 4 bases from J, the gap between germline ends came to 14 bases. The CDR3 extends over 14 amino acids. CDR1 is SEHNR, CDR2 FQNEAQ, per germline (reference sequence).

The chain has TRBV5-1 and TRBJ2-3; the D gene is possibly TRBD2 (6 bases). The length of the CDR3 is 17 residues. With 10 bases removed from V and 3 bases from J, the gap between germline ends came to 27 bases. The germline V gene has CDR1 SGHRS and CDR2 YFSETQ. The CDR3 loop reads CASSPGLRGEGTDTQYF. The DNA of the CDR3 is TGCGCCTCATCACCGGGACTTAGGGGAGAAGGGACAGATACGCAGTATTTT.

This clone appeared a few times. V and J are TRBV10-3 and TRBJ2-1, with 12 nucleotides matching TRBD2. The CDR3 contains 15 residues. Germline V gene data show CDR1 as ENHRY and CDR2 as SYGVKD. J was trimmed by 6 bases and V by 6 bases; bases with no gene match: 6. DNA for the CDR3: TGTGCCATCAGGCCTAGCGGGAGGGCCTCCAATGAGCAGTTCTTC. Amino acids: CAIRPSGRASNEQFF.

This clone appeared a few times. In nucleotides, the CDR3 is TGTGCCAGCAGCCTTGGACAGGGGACTATCCAAGAGACCCAGTACTTC. Its protein is CASSLGQGTIQETQYF. V usage is TRBV9 and J usage is TRBJ2-5; 9 nucleotides align to TRBD1. The CDR3 extends over 16 amino acids. The trim removed 4 bases at V and 1 base at J, leaving 8 bases unmatched. From germline, CDR1 is SGDLS and CDR2 YYNGEE.

The rearrangement joins TRBV5-6 to TRBJ2-1, with 11 bases identical to TRBD1. Germline CDR1 reads SGHDT; CDR2 reads YYEEEE. The CDR3 runs 17 residues. The V segment lost 4 bases and the J segment 7 bases; nucleotides outside the gene matches: 13. CDR3 sequence reads: CASSPTRTGGLLNEQFF. CDR3 sequence (DNA): TGTGCCAGCAGCCCCACCAGGACAGGGGGCCTTTTGAATGAGCAGTTCTTC.